Presented here are 5 T cell receptor beta chains from one specimen sequenced in a study of vaccination and CD4 T cells after COVID-19. Treatment of the sample: approximately nine-day PBMC culture with coronavirus spike peptide pools or control peptides (ViraFEST assay). An Oncomine TCR Beta short-read assay was used to sequence the DNA from cultured CD4+ T cells. TCRdb reprocessed the PCR reads via MiXCR and lists one record per CDR3 protein. The sample lists about 10,000 distinct CDR3 sequences; approximately 75% were seen once. The antigens these receptors bind are not known. The material sequenced was CD4+ T cells from blood, cultured in vitro. The receptors come from a human donor who had recovered from COVID-19.

The chain couples TRBV10-2 to TRBJ1-6; 7 bases line up with TRBD1. CDR3 size: 14 residues. From germline, CDR1 is WSHSY and CDR2 SAAADI. The V gene end was trimmed by 10 bases and the J gene end by 6 bases; junction bases not matched to a gene: 9. CDR3: CATNRDRTNSPLHF. DNA of the CDR3: TGCGCCACCAATCGGGACAGAACTAATTCACCCCTCCACTTT.

The J gene is TRBJ2-1, the V gene TRBV19; TRBD1 might be the D (6 bases). CDR3 length: 15 residues. V gave up 7 bases and J gave up 2 bases, with 15 bases separating them. Per the germline V gene, CDR1 is LNHDA and CDR2 is SQIVND (reference sequence). The CDR3 loop is CASTVSWGPYNEQFF. The CDR3 DNA reads TGTGCCAGTACCGTAAGTTGGGGGCCCTACAATGAGCAGTTCTTC.

J is TRBJ2-5 and V is TRBV7-9, with D tentatively TRBD2 (7 bases). CDR3 length equals 13 residues. Germline lookup yields CDR1 SEHNR and CDR2 FQNEAQ (reference sequence). With 1 base removed from V and 6 bases from J, the gap between germline ends came to 9 bases. CDR3 nucleotides: TGTGCCAGCAGCTTAGAGGGGGGGAAGACCCAGTACTTC. This translates into CASSLEGGKTQYF.

This sequence joins TRBV5-1 and TRBJ2-3, with 8 bases lining up with TRBD2. The CDR3 length is 16 residues. The trim removed 6 bases at V and 3 bases at J, leaving 12 bases unmatched. Germline-derived CDR1 and CDR2 are SGHRS and YFSETQ. The CDR3 DNA is TGCGCCAGCAAACGGGCTTCGGCGGGAGGAACAGATACGCAGTATTTT. The encoded protein is CASKRASAGGTDTQYF.

This sequence joins TRBV7-2 and TRBJ1-3; perhaps TRBD1 as D (6 bases). This CDR3 region has 16 residues. Trimming removed 0 bases at V and 3 bases at J, with 12 bases between. Germline V gene lookup returns CDR1 SGHTA and CDR2 FQGNSA. The CDR3 reads CASSLATGLSGNTIYF. CDR3 sequence (DNA): TGTGCCAGCAGCTTAGCTACAGGGCTCAGTGGAAACACCATATATTTT. The full variable domain, with the rest looked up from reference TRBV7-2 and TRBJ1-3, is GAGVSQSPSNKVTEKGKDVELRCDPISGHTALYWYRQSLGQGLEFLIYFQGNSAPDKSGLPSDRFSAERTGGSVSTLTIQRTQQEDSAVYLCASSLATGLSGNTIYFGEGSWLTVV.